Listed below are T cell receptor beta chains from one sample, sequenced in a study of blood T cell repertoires in COVID-19. TCRdb keeps only in-frame clones here, not all; method: immunoSEQ multiplex PCR. The table lists about 55,000 clones, 80% to 90% of them singletons, with 3.5% to 4% in the top ten. Sequencing was done on a sample of peripheral blood. Every receptor here comes from a man aged 35-49 years with COVID-19, enrolled during active disease. The CDR3 runs from the conserved cysteine through the conserved F or W. The D gene is left open where the match is weak. Where a row states a size, it is once, few, many or the class of an expanded clone; other rows omit it.

D | J | size | V | CDR3 | DNA
. | TRBJ2-2 | . | TRBV19 | CASTLTGNTGELFF | TGTGCCAGTACTCTGACGGGGAACACCGGGGAGCTGTTTTTT
TRBD1 | TRBJ2-1 | . | TRBV6-6 | CASSSTGGSNEQFF | TGTGCCAGCAGTTCGACAGGGGGATCCAATGAGCAGTTCTTC
. | TRBJ1-2 | . | TRBV2 | CASSEALRDYYGYTF | TGTGCCAGCAGTGAAGCGCTTCGAGATTACTATGGCTACACCTTC
. | TRBJ2-2 | . | TRBV4-1 | CASSLQTDSANTGELFF | TGCGCCAGCAGCCTCCAGACCGACTCGGCGAACACCGGGGAGCTGTTTTTT
TRBD1 | TRBJ2-5 | . | TRBV9 | CASSVGQGQETQYF | TGTGCCAGCAGCGTTGGACAGGGACAAGAGACCCAGTACTTC
. | TRBJ2-5 | . | TRBV7-7 | CASSLSDSTSGTQYF | TGTGCTAGCAGCTTATCGGACAGTACGAGTGGGACCCAGTACTTC
TRBD1 | TRBJ1-2 | . | TRBV7-3 | CASSLTGTGSGYTF | TGTGCCAGCAGCTTAACCGGGACAGGGAGTGGCTACACCTTC
. | TRBJ1-4 | . | TRBV6-2/TRBV6-3 | CASSSGRRGLATNEKLFF | TGTGCCAGCAGTTCCGGACGGAGGGGTCTTGCAACTAATGAAAAACTGTTTTTT
TRBD1 | TRBJ1-5 | . | TRBV19 | CASTTGGGNQPQHF | TGTGCCAGTACCACAGGGGGGGGGAATCAGCCCCAGCATTTT
. | TRBJ2-7 | . | TRBV2 | CASSRENEQYF | TGTGCCAGCAGTCGGGAGAACGAGCAGTACTTC
. | TRBJ2-1 | once | TRBV19 | CASSIAADYNEQFF | TGTGCCAGTAGTATAGCAGCGGATTACAATGAGCAGTTCTTC
TRBD1 | TRBJ1-1 | . | TRBV27 | CASSFNRDSAEAFF | TGTGCCAGCAGTTTCAACCGGGACAGCGCTGAAGCTTTCTTT
TRBD1 | TRBJ1-2 | . | TRBV6-5 | CASTTQGSIYGYTF | TGTGCCAGTACGACACAGGGGAGTATCTATGGCTACACCTTC
TRBD1 | TRBJ1-2 | once | TRBV28 | CATRTGHGYTF | TGTGCCACCCGGACAGGGCATGGCTACACCTTC
. | TRBJ2-7 | once | TRBV28 | CASSSGTFSYEQYF | TGTGCCAGCAGTTCCGGGACTTTTTCCTACGAGCAGTACTTC
TRBD2 | TRBJ2-1 | . | TRBV24-1 | CATSDPGLAGERNEQFF | TGTGCCACCAGTGACCCCGGACTAGCGGGAGAAAGGAATGAGCAGTTCTTC
. | TRBJ2-3 | . | TRBV25-1 | CASSKEGAYTDTQYF | TGTGCCAGCAGTAAGGAGGGGGCGTACACAGATACGCAGTATTTT
. | TRBJ1-6 | . | TRBV21-1 | CASSLTGGRYNSPLHF | TGTGCCAGCAGTCTTACAGGGGGCCGTTATAATTCACCCCTCCACTTT
. | TRBJ2-1 | . | TRBV5-1 | CASTPPSDNEQFF | TGCGCCAGCACCCCTCCATCGGACAATGAGCAGTTCTTC
. | TRBJ2-7 | . | TRBV5-1 | CASSLWGGEPYEQYF | TGCGCCAGCAGCTTGTGGGGCGGGGAGCCCTACGAGCAGTACTTC
. | TRBJ2-4 | once | TRBV14 | CASSQGRGYIQYF | TGTGCCAGCAGCCAAGGTCGGGGTTACATTCAGTACTTC
. | TRBJ2-1 | . | TRBV18 | CASSPGPDNEQFF | TGTGCCAGCTCCCCTGGGCCCGACAATGAGCAGTTCTTC
. | TRBJ2-7 | . | TRBV29-1 | CSVDWGQGSSEQYF | TGCAGCGTTGATTGGGGGCAGGGGAGTTCCGAGCAGTACTTC
. | TRBJ2-7 | . | TRBV5-6 | CASSLGAEQYF | TGTGCCAGCAGCTTGGGGGCGGAGCAGTACTTC
. | TRBJ1-3 | . | TRBV29-1 | CSVEAGVGNTIYF | TGCAGCGTTGAGGCAGGGGTAGGAAACACCATATATTTT
. | TRBJ1-4 | . | TRBV24-1 | CATSDSLDREKLFF | TGTGCCACCAGTGATTCACTGGACAGAGAAAAACTGTTTTTT
. | TRBJ1-5 | . | TRBV7-9 | CASSLINSNQPQHF | TGTGCCAGCAGCTTAATCAATAGCAATCAGCCCCAGCATTTT
TRBD2 | TRBJ2-3 | . | TRBV7-8 | CASSLQLAGGMHTQYF | TGTGCCAGCAGCTTACAACTAGCGGGAGGCATGCATACGCAGTATTTT
. | TRBJ2-6 | . | TRBV30 | CASALGVLSGANVLTF | TGTGCCTCCGCACTCGGGGTACTCTCTGGGGCCAACGTCCTGACTTTC
TRBD1 | TRBJ1-2 | . | TRBV6-1 | CASSEGTGYGYTF | TGTGCCAGCAGTGAAGGGACAGGCTATGGCTACACCTTC
. | TRBJ2-3 | few | TRBV11-3 | CASSLGVSSGLADTQYF | TGTGCCAGCAGCTTAGGTGTCTCATCGGGTCTGGCAGATACGCAGTATTTT
. | TRBJ2-2 | . | TRBV5-1 | CASSYRVAGELFF | TGCGCCAGCAGCTACAGGGTCGCCGGGGAGCTGTTTTTT
TRBD1 | TRBJ2-5 | . | TRBV7-9 | CASSFYRGGQETQYF | TGTGCCAGCAGCTTCTACAGGGGTGGCCAAGAGACCCAGTACTTC
TRBD2 | TRBJ2-3 | once | TRBV27 | CASRSGTSGTKSDTQYF | TGTGCCAGCCGTTCCGGGACTAGCGGGACGAAATCAGATACGCAGTATTTT
TRBD1 | TRBJ2-7 | . | TRBV28 | CATAEFGTGARRAEQYF | TGTGCCACTGCAGAATTTGGGACAGGGGCCCGACGGGCCGAGCAGTACTTC
. | TRBJ1-2 | . | TRBV7-2 | CASSFGLIVNYGYTF | TGTGCCAGCAGCTTTGGACTGATAGTTAACTATGGCTACACCTTC
TRBD1 | TRBJ1-1 | . | TRBV25-1 | CASTGTGISAEAFF | TGTGCCAGCACGGGGACAGGGATTTCGGCTGAAGCTTTCTTT
TRBD2 | TRBJ2-3 | . | TRBV6-2/TRBV6-3 | CASSYSTTSGGSPDTQYF | TGTGCCAGCAGTTACTCCACGACTAGCGGGGGCAGCCCAGATACGCAGTATTTT
. | TRBJ2-3 | . | TRBV6-5 | CASSYRGAGTDTQYF | TGTGCCAGCAGTTACCGGGGGGCAGGGACAGATACGCAGTATTTT
. | TRBJ2-3 | once | TRBV6-2/TRBV6-3 | CASSNGQFGTDTQYF | TGTGCCAGCAGCAACGGACAGTTCGGCACAGATACGCAGTATTTT
TRBD2 | TRBJ2-1 | . | TRBV14 | CASSPQGTRTSGTYNEQFF | TGTGCCAGCAGCCCGCAGGGGACCAGGACTAGCGGGACCTACAATGAGCAGTTCTTC
TRBD2 | TRBJ2-1 | . | TRBV7-9 | CASSLGRLAGKYNEQFF | TGTGCCAGCAGCCTGGGGCGCCTAGCGGGAAAATACAATGAGCAGTTCTTC